This entry concerns a single T cell receptor (beta chain). These data belong to a study of control samples from healthy donors and cancer patients. This CDR3 spans 14 amino acids. Germline-derived CDR1 and CDR2 are MNHEY and SMNVEV (reference sequence). The ends were cut back, 0 bases at V and 3 bases at J, with 6 bases in the middle. Sequencing was performed with immunoSEQ multiplex PCR; in TCRdb, only in-frame clones are kept and a portion is missing. The sample carries approximately 60,000 clones, approximately 89% recorded once. The sequencing sample was made of PBMCs. The receptor was isolated from a man aged 25 to 40 with colorectal cancer. The V gene is TRBV27, the J gene TRBJ1-5; D is perhaps TRBD1 (5 bases). CDR3 protein: CASSLSGLNQPQHF. CDR3 DNA sequence: TGTGCCAGCAGTTTATCGGGACTCAATCAGCCCCAGCATTTT.